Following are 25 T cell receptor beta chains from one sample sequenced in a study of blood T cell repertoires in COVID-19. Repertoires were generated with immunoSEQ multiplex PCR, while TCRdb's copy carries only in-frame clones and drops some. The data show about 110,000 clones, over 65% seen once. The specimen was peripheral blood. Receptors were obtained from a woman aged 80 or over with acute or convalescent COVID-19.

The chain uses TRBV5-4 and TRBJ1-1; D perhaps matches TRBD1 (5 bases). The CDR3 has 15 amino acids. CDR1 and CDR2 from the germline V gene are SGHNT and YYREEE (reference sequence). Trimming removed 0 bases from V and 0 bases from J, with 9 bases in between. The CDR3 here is CASSLAGGLNTEAFF. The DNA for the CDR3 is TGTGCCAGCAGCTTGGCCGGGGGGTTGAACACTGAAGCTTTCTTT.

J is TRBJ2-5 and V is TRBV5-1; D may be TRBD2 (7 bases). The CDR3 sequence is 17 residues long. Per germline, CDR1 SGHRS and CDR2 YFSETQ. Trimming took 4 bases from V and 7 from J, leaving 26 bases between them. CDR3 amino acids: CASSPQGGATRSGTQYF. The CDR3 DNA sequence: TGCGCCAGCAGCCCCCAAGGGGGGGCGACTAGGTCGGGGACCCAGTACTTC. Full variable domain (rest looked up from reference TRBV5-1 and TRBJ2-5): KAGVTQTPRYLIKTRGQQVTLSCSPISGHRSVSWYQQTPGQGLQFLFEYFSETQRNKGNFPGRFSGRQFSNSRSEMNVSTLELGDSALYLCASSPQGGATRSGTQYFGPGTRLLVL.

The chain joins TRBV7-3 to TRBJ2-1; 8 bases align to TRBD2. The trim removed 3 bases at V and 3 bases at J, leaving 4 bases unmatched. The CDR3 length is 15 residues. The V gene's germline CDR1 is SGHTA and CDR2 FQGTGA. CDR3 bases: TGTGCCAGCAGCTTTAGTAGCGGGGACTACAATGAGCAGTTCTTC. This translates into CASSFSSGDYNEQFF.

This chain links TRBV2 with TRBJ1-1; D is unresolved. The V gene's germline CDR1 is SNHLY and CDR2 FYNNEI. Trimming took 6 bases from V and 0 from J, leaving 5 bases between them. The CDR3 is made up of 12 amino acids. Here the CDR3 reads CASRRMNTEAFF. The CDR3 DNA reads TGTGCCAGCAGGAGGATGAACACTGAAGCTTTCTTT.

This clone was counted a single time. The CDR3 protein is CASSPMPGGPNTDTQYF. DNA for the CDR3: TGTGCCAGCAGCCCCATGCCGGGAGGGCCGAACACAGATACGCAGTATTTT. The chain recombines TRBV6-2 or TRBV6-3 with TRBJ2-3, with TRBD2 matching 8 bases. V lost 6 bases, J lost 2 bases, and 13 bases stayed unmatched. There are 17 residues in the CDR3. The germline CDR1 and CDR2 sequences are MNHEY and SVGEGT.

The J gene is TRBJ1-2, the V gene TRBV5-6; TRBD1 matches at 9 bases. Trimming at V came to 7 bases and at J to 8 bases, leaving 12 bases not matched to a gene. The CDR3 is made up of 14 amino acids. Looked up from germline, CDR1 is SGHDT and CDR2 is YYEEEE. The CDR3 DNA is TGTGCCAGCCTTGAACGGGACAGGGATATAGGCTACACCTTC. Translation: CASLERDRDIGYTF.

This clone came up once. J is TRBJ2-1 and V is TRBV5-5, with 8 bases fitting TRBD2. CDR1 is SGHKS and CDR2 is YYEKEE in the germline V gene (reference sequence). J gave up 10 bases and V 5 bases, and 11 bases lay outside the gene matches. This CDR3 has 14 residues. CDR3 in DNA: TGTGCCAGCAGAGCCGGGACTAGTCTTTCCGAGCAGTTCTTC. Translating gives CASRAGTSLSEQFF.

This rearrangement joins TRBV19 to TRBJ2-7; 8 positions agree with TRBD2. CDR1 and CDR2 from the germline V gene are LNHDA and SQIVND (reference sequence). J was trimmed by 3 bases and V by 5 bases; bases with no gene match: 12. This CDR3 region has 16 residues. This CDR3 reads CASSPWAGRAGYEQYF. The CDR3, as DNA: TGTGCCAGTAGTCCTTGGGCCGGGAGGGCCGGCTACGAGCAGTACTTC.

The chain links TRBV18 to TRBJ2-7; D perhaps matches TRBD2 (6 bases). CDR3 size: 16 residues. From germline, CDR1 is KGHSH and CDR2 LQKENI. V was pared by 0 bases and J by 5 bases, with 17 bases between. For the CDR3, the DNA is TGTGCCAGCTCACCACCGGAAGGGAGGATGAGGAACGAGCAGTACTTC. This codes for CASSPPEGRMRNEQYF.

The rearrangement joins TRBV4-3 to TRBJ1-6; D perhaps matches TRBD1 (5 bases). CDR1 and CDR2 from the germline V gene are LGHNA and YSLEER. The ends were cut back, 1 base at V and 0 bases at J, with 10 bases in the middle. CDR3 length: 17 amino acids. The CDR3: CASSQGGESSYNSPLHF. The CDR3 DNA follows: TGCGCCAGCAGCCAAGGGGGGGAGAGCTCCTATAATTCACCCCTCCACTTT.

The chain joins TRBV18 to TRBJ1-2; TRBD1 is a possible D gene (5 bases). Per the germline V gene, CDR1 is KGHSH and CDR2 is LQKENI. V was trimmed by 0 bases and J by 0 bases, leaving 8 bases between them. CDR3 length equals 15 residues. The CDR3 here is CASSPPTAPNYGYTF. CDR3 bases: TGTGCCAGCTCACCACCGACAGCACCTAACTATGGCTACACCTTC.

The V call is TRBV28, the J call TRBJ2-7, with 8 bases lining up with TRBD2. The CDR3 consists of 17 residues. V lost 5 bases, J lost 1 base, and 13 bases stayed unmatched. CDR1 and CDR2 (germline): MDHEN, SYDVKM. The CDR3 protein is CASSPRRDLAGSYEQYF. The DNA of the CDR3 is TGTGCCAGCAGTCCACGGCGGGACCTAGCGGGTTCCTACGAGCAGTACTTC.

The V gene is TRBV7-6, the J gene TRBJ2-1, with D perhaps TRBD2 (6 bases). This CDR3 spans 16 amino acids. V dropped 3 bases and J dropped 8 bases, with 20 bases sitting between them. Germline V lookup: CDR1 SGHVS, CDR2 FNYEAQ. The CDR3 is CASSFMPAGSEDEQFF. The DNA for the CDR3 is TGTGCCAGCAGCTTTATGCCGGCGGGATCTGAGGATGAGCAGTTCTTC.

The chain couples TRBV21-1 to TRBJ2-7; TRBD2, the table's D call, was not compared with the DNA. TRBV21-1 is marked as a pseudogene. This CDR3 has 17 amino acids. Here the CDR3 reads CASSKSRASGPRVEQYF. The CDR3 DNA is TGTGCCAGCAGCAAAAGTCGTGCTAGCGGGCCTCGGGTCGAGCAGTACTTC.

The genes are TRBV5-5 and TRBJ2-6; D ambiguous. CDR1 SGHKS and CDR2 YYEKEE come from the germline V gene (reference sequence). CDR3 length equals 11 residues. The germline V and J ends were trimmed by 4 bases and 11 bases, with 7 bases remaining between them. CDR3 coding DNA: TGTGCCAGCAGCGTTGAGGACGTCCTGACTTTC. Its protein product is CASSVEDVLTF.

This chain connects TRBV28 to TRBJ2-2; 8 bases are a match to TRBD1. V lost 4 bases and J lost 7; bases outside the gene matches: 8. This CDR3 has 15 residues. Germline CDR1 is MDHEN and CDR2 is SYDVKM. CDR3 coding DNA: TGTGCCAGCAGTTCCCCAGGGGGCGATAACGGGGAGCTGTTTTTT. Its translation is CASSSPGGDNGELFF.

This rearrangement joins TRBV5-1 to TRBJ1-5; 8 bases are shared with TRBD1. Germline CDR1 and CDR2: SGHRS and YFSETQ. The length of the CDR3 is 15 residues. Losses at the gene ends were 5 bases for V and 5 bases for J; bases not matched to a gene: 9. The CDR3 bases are TGCGCCAGCAGAACTTCTCCGGGACAGGATCAGCCCCAGCATTTT. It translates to CASRTSPGQDQPQHF.

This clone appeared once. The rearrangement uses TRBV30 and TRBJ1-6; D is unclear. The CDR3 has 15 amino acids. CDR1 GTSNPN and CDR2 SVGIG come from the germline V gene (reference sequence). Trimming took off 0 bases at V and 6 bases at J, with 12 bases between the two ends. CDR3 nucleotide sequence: TGTGCCTGGAGTGTGGGAGACAAACGTAATTCACCCCTCCACTTT. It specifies CAWSVGDKRNSPLHF.

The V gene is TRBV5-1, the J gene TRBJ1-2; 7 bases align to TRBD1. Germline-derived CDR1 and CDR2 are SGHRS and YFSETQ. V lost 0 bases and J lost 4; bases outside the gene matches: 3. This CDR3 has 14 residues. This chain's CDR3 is CASSLGTGAYGYTF. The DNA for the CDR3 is TGCGCCAGCAGCTTGGGGACAGGTGCCTATGGCTACACCTTC.

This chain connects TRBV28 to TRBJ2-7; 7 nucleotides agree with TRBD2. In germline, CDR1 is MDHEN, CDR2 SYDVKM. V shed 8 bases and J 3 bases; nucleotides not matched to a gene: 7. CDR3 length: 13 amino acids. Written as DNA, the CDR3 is TGTGCCAGCCTGACGGGGGGTGACTACGAGCAGTACTTC. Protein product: CASLTGGDYEQYF. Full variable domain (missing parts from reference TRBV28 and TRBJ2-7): DVKVTQSSRYLVKRTGEKVFLECVQDMDHENMFWYRQDPGLGLRLIYFSYDVKMKEKGDIPEGYSVSREKKERFSLILESASTNQTSMYLCASLTGGDYEQYFGPGTRLTVT.

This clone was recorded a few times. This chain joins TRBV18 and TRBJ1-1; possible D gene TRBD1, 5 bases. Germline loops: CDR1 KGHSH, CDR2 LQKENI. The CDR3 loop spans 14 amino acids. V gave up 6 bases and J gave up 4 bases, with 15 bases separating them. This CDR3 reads CASSNPWRGTEAFF. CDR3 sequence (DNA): TGTGCCAGCTCCAATCCGTGGAGGGGCACTGAAGCTTTCTTT.

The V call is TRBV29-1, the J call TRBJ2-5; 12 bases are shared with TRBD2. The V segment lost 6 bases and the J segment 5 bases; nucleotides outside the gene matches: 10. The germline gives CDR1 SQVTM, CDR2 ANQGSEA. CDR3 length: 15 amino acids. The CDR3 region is CSVSGASGRVETQYF. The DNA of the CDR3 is TGCAGCGTGTCGGGGGCTAGCGGGAGGGTGGAGACCCAGTACTTC.

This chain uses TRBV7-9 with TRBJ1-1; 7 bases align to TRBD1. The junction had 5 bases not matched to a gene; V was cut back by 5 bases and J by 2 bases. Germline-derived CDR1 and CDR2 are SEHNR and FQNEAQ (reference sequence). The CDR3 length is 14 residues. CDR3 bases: TGTGCCAGCAGCGCGGGACAGCTAAACACTGAAGCTTTCTTT. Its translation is CASSAGQLNTEAFF.

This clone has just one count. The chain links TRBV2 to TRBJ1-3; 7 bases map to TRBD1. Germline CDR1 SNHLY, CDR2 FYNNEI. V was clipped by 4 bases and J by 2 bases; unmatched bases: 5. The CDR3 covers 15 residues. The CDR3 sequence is CASSATGAAGNTIYF. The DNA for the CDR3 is TGTGCCAGCAGTGCCACAGGGGCGGCTGGAAACACCATATATTTT.

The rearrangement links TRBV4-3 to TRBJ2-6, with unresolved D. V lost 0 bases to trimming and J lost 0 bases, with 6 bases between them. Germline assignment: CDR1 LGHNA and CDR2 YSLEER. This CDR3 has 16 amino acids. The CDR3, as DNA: TGCGCCAGCAGCCAAGAGGTGAGCTCTGGGGCCAACGTCCTGACTTTC. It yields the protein CASSQEVSSGANVLTF.